This entry is about one T cell receptor (beta chain). Its antigen is still unknown. There are no base qualities to consult, and no much larger clone falls within one base. The entry originates in a study of T cells after posttransplantation cyclophosphamide (TCRdb year 2016). For the wider study: T cell repertoire reconstitution was tracked by TRB sequencing after myeloablative bone marrow transplantation in which posttransplantation cyclophosphamide was used as GVHD prophylaxis. Samples from 30 to 35 PTCy-treated patients, along with samples from approximately 15 of their related bone marrow donors, underwent antigen receptor sequencing. Blood from all 35 or so PTCy patients with 1-year posttransplant specimens was subjected to TRB sequencing. TRB sequencing was also done on up to about 3 additional blood samples from 2 to 5.2 years after transplant in 3 patients, and on pretransplant blood from several patients. Because TRA and TRB clonality correlated tightly in some ten samples, later TCR analyses were limited to TRB. Public TRB sequences were compared against a database of over 3,000 sequences linked to responses to pathogens, tumor antigens, self-antigens and alloantigens.

The CDR3, from cysteine to phenylalanine, totals 16 residues. CDR3 DNA is the only sequence kept; it has 48 bases, read in frame from the first base. Trimming leaves V shorter by 6 bases and J shorter by 4 bases, with the junction holding 7 bases beyond the gene matches. CDR1 and CDR2, looked up from the germline V gene (reference sequence), are LNHDA and SQIVND. The time point label on this specimen signifies: posttransplant day relative to BM transplant. A control cohort of 11 patients who had been given myeloablative marrow transplants with methotrexate plus a calcineurin inhibitor was sampled 1 year after transplant. Mononuclear cells from peripheral blood and bone marrow were separated by Ficoll-Hypaque density centrifugation and then cryopreserved. What the authors observed across the whole study: At 1-2 months, donor-recipient similarity was low but rose over the first year, and the later blood repertoires were often dominated by donor CD8+ memory clones. The TRB repertoires of T cells infiltrating skin or GI tract showed only limited overlap with the TRB repertoires of T cells in blood. Across 45 patients, recipient CMV seropositivity and CMV reactivation were highly associated with TRB clonality; PTCy diversity was similar to CNI/methotrexate controls.

Genomic DNA was used for TRB sequencing, which was performed with the immunoSEQ assay at survey resolution or with the hsTCRB kit. As for how the authors treated the data: The immunoSEQ software was used for initial read processing, and the LymphoSeq R package was used for repertoire analyses. Clonality was computed as 1 minus normalized Shannon entropy, and a Gini coefficient was also calculated for each TRB dataset. Phenotypes of unsorted samples were inferred by mapping TRB sequences from sorted subsets of the recipient or donor onto unsorted samples of the same recipient. TCRdb took over this immuneACCESS table, retaining in-frame rearrangements with V and J assigned. Such tables are incomplete; in checked studies, under half of the missing clones stem from an unresolved V gene, and the remainder is unexplained. D and trimming were read from the DNA, whereas the V and J calls and clone size are those reported in that table. A total of roughly 9,900 clones appear in this sample, approximately 90% of them only once. 26% of the sample comes from the top ten.

The chain is made from TRBV19 and TRBJ1-5, with 12 bases matching TRBD1. The sample was PBMCs, taken after an allogeneic stem cell transplant with a calcineurin inhibitor and methotrexate. The receptor was derived from a young adult male patient who received an allogeneic stem cell transplant from an unrelated donor, was CMV-positive, and had no GVHD. After a transplant, some T cells may be of graft donor origin. In nucleotides, the sequence is TGTGCCAGTAGCCTAGGGGGACAGGGGGCAAATCAGCCCCAGCATTTT. This yields the protein CASSLGGQGANQPQHF.